The 28 T cell receptor beta chains given below trace back to one sample, sequenced in a study of T cells in Graves' hyperthyroidism and ophthalmopathy. The source material, RNA transcripts, was used to amplify TCR beta CDR3 regions. An initial round of RT-PCR targeting the TCR CDR3 relied on the HTBI primer set. One entry per CDR3 protein, called by TCRdb with MiXCR from the multiplex PCR reads. The repertoire has roughly 700,000 distinct CDR3 sequences, around a sixth of them found once; the top ten carry 15%. Sequenced input: blood. The receptors were sampled from a man aged 50 or older with Graves' hyperthyroidism.

This chain connects TRBV30 to TRBJ2-3; possible D gene TRBD2, 6 bases. Per germline, CDR1 GTSNPN and CDR2 SVGIG (reference sequence). Trimming stripped 5 bases from V and 8 bases from J, with 17 bases between. The CDR3 is 13 amino acids. CDR3 nucleotide sequence: TGTGCCTGGTCCGCGGGACCCAGTATTACGCAGTATTTT. Translating it yields CAWSAGPSITQYF.

This clonotype has more than one count but fewer than ten. This rearrangement joins TRBV20-1 to TRBJ2-3; TRBD2 aligns across 10 bases. The V gene end was trimmed by 5 bases and the J gene end by 0 bases; junction bases not matched to a gene: 5. Per the germline V gene, CDR1 is DFQATT and CDR2 is SNEGSKA (reference sequence). This CDR3 comprises 15 residues. CDR3: CSASQREGSTDTQYF. In DNA form, the CDR3 reads TGCAGTGCTTCTCAGCGGGAGGGGAGCACAGATACGCAGTATTTT.

This clonotype was counted at least ten times. CDR3 in DNA: TGTGCCAGCAGTGAAGAAATAGGAATCTACGAGCAGTACTTC. Amino acid sequence: CASSEEIGIYEQYF. The chain couples TRBV2 to TRBJ2-7, with D uncertain. The V end was cut by 1 base, the J end by 3 bases, with 10 bases between. Per germline, CDR1 SNHLY and CDR2 FYNNEI. The CDR3 extends over 14 amino acids.

Turning to this clonotype: A clone one base away is much larger, so this may be a read error. This chain joins TRBV7-2 and TRBJ1-4, with D tentatively TRBD1 (6 bases). Looked up from germline, CDR1 is SGHTA and CDR2 is FQGNSA. This CDR3 is built from 14 residues. The CDR3 sequence: CASRLVTGGEKLFF. The CDR3 region has the DNA TGTGCCAGCAGGTTAGTGACAGGAGGAGAAAAACTGTTTTTT.

This clonotype was found many times. The chain links TRBV24-1 to TRBJ1-2, with TRBD1 identical over 9 bases. V shed 3 bases, J shed 4 bases, and the junction held 11 bases outside the gene matches. The CDR3 contains 17 residues. CDR1 KGHDR and CDR2 SFDVKD come from the germline V gene. The CDR3 coding sequence is TGTGCCACCAGTGATGTCCCGGGACAGGGTGGAAGCTATGGCTACACCTTC. Its translation is CATSDVPGQGGSYGYTF.

This chain links TRBV29-1 with TRBJ1-1; D ambiguous. CDR1 and CDR2 from the germline V gene are SQVTM and ANQGSEA. This CDR3 is 16 amino acids long. V was shortened by 1 base and J by 0 bases, with 15 bases between the two germline ends. The CDR3 region has the DNA TGCAGCGTTGAAGTTGTCACAGAGTACATGAACACTGAAGCTTTCTTT. Its protein is CSVEVVTEYMNTEAFF. The whole variable domain, remainder taken from reference TRBV29-1 and TRBJ1-1, is SAVISQKPSRDICQRGTSLTIQCQVDSQVTMMFWYRQQPGQSLTLIATANQGSEATYESGFVIDKFPISRPNLTFSTLTVSNMSPEDSSIYLCSVEVVTEYMNTEAFFGQGTRLTVV.

The J gene is TRBJ1-1, the V gene TRBV11-2, with TRBD1 matching over 7 bases. Trimming took 6 bases from V and 8 from J; bases not matched to a gene: 6. This CDR3 comprises 12 residues. The germline V gene encodes CDR1 SGHAT and CDR2 FQNNGV. The CDR3 loop reads CASSPDRAEAFF. The CDR3 bases are TGTGCCAGCAGTCCAGACAGGGCGGAAGCTTTCTTT.

This clonotype was observed many times. J is TRBJ1-2 and V is TRBV7-3; D might be TRBD1 (5 bases). The V end was cut by 5 bases, the J end by 4 bases, with 11 bases between. The CDR3 has 13 amino acids. In germline, CDR1 is SGHTA, CDR2 FQGTGA. CDR3 in amino acids: CASSAATAYGYTF. Written as DNA, the CDR3 is TGTGCCAGCAGCGCCGCGACAGCCTATGGCTACACCTTC.

This clonotype was seen at least ten times. This sequence joins TRBV27 and TRBJ1-1; a weak D match, TRBD1 (5 bases). V was pared by 3 bases and J by 3 bases, with 11 bases between. The CDR3 totals 14 residues. Germline-derived CDR1 and CDR2 are MNHEY and SMNVEV (reference sequence). The CDR3 bases are TGTGCCAGCAGTTTGGGGGGAGATCACACTGAAGCTTTCTTT. It codes for CASSLGGDHTEAFF.

This rearrangement joins TRBV27 to TRBJ2-1, with TRBD2 as a possible D gene (5 bases). Trimming shortened V by 2 bases and J by 6 bases, and 8 bases separated the two germline ends. The germline V gene encodes CDR1 MNHEY and CDR2 SMNVEV (reference sequence). This CDR3 spans 13 amino acids. The CDR3 protein is CASSLDYFNEQFF. DNA for the CDR3: TGTGCCAGCAGTTTAGACTACTTCAATGAGCAGTTCTTC.

This clonotype was seen only a few times. The chain employs TRBV5-1 and TRBJ2-1; no reliable D call. The V end lost 4 bases, the J end lost 8 bases, and 19 bases lay between the germline ends. Germline-derived CDR1 and CDR2 are SGHRS and YFSETQ. CDR3 length: 15 amino acids. The CDR3 DNA sequence: TGCGCCAGCAGCAGTTCCGGAGAGAGGCAGGATGAGCAGTTCTTC. This sequence encodes CASSSSGERQDEQFF.

There are a few counts of this clonotype. The genes are TRBV5-6 and TRBJ2-5; a possible D gene is TRBD1 (6 bases). The CDR3 has 16 residues. V lost 3 bases and J 7 bases, leaving 22 bases between the germline ends. Germline-derived CDR1 and CDR2 are SGHDT and YYEEEE. CDR3 sequence: CASSYLYRVAAGTQYF. In DNA, the CDR3 is TGTGCCAGCAGCTACCTGTACAGGGTCGCGGCTGGGACCCAGTACTTC.

This clonotype was counted many times. The chain is built from TRBV4-3 and TRBJ1-1; D is undetermined. Germline-derived CDR1 and CDR2 are LGHNA and YSLEER. The CDR3 is made up of 15 amino acids. V lost 1 base, J lost 7 bases, and 16 bases lay in between. CDR3 DNA: TGCGCCAGCAGCCAAGGAGTAGTAAGGAAGGTTGAAGCTTTCTTT. Its protein product is CASSQGVVRKVEAFF.

This clonotype was counted at least ten times. J is TRBJ2-7 and V is TRBV29-1, with 9 bases identical to TRBD1. The CDR3 is made up of 15 amino acids. Germline V lookup: CDR1 SQVTM, CDR2 ANQGSEA. J gave up 2 bases and V 4 bases, and 9 bases lay outside the gene matches. The CDR3 loop is CSVVYGQGPTYEQYF. CDR3 bases: TGCAGCGTTGTGTACGGACAGGGGCCCACCTACGAGCAGTACTTC.

The CDR3 DNA reads as TGTGCCATCAACTCCGGGAGTAGTAGAACCGGGGAGCTGTTTTTT. This codes for CAINSGSSRTGELFF. The rearrangement links TRBV10-3 to TRBJ2-2; D is perhaps TRBD2 (6 bases). Germline V gene lookup returns CDR1 ENHRY and CDR2 SYGVKD. V was shortened by 7 bases and J by 5 bases, with 17 bases between the two germline ends. This CDR3 comprises 15 residues.

This clonotype was counted many times. The V call is TRBV29-1, the J call TRBJ2-5; possible D gene TRBD2, 7 bases. This CDR3 is 13 amino acids long. Trimming removed 3 bases at V and 5 bases at J, with 13 bases between. In germline, CDR1 is SQVTM, CDR2 ANQGSEA. In nucleotides, the CDR3 is TGCAGCGTTGACCGGGGGGCAGGGGAGACCCAGTACTTC. Its protein product is CSVDRGAGETQYF.

This clonotype has a handful of counts. The CDR3, as DNA: TGTGCCAGCAGGTCCCCATGGGTATCAGAACCCCAGTACTTC. This sequence encodes CASRSPWVSEPQYF. The chain is built from TRBV6-1 and TRBJ2-5; D gene ambiguous. Germline CDR1 reads MNHNS; CDR2 reads SASEGT. CDR3 length: 14 residues. V shed 6 bases and J shed 9 bases, with 20 bases lying between them.

Many counts were recorded for this clonotype. J is TRBJ2-1 and V is TRBV28; the match to TRBD2 covers 9 bases. Germline V gives CDR1 MDHEN, CDR2 SYDVKM. Trimming took 5 bases from V and 8 from J; bases not matched to a gene: 10. The CDR3 covers 15 residues. The CDR3 DNA reads TGTGCCAGCAGTCCCGGGGGTAGCGGGAGCGATGAGCAGTTCTTC. Protein sequence: CASSPGGSGSDEQFF. Full variable domain (missing parts from reference TRBV28 and TRBJ2-1): DVKVTQSSRYLVKRTGEKVFLECVQDMDHENMFWYRQDPGLGLRLIYFSYDVKMKEKGDIPEGYSVSREKKERFSLILESASTNQTSMYLCASSPGGSGSDEQFFGPGTRLTVL.

This clonotype was seen a handful of times. The rearrangement uses TRBV5-1 and TRBJ2-7; 7 nucleotides match TRBD2. This CDR3 region has 14 residues. The germline V gene encodes CDR1 SGHRS and CDR2 YFSETQ. V lost 6 bases, J lost 4 bases, and 10 bases stayed unmatched. The CDR3, as DNA: TGCGCCAGCAAGGAGGCGGGAGTTCGGTACGAGCAGTACTTC. Translation gives CASKEAGVRYEQYF.

This clonotype was seen more than once but under ten times. This chain uses TRBV3-1 with TRBJ1-3, with no clear D. Germline values: CDR1 LGHDT, CDR2 YNNKEL (reference sequence). V lost 2 bases to trimming and J lost 0 bases, with 11 bases between them. The CDR3 is 16 residues long. CDR3 nucleotides: TGTGCCAGCAGCCAACGTAAGGGCCCCTCTGGAAACACCATATATTTT. This sequence encodes CASSQRKGPSGNTIYF.

The gene calls are TRBV18 and TRBJ2-1; a possible D gene is TRBD2 (6 bases). Germline lookup yields CDR1 KGHSH and CDR2 LQKENI. The CDR3 has 15 amino acids. V lost 3 bases, J lost 5 bases, and 14 bases lay in between. CDR3 sequence reads: CASSPNREPHNEQFF. The CDR3 nucleotides are TGTGCCAGCTCACCGAACCGGGAGCCCCACAATGAGCAGTTCTTC.

This clonotype was picked up a small number of times. J is TRBJ2-7 and V is TRBV6-5; weak D call: TRBD1 (5 bases). CDR1 is MNHEY, CDR2 SVGAGI, per germline. The germline V and J ends were trimmed by 2 bases and 6 bases, with 8 bases remaining between them. The length of the CDR3 is 12 residues. The CDR3 loop reads CASSYQGIEQYF. For the CDR3, the DNA is TGTGCCAGCAGTTACCAGGGAATCGAGCAGTACTTC.

This clonotype has only a few counts. The V and J genes are TRBV7-9 and TRBJ1-2; D unresolved. V lost 1 base and J 6 bases, leaving 18 bases between the germline ends. CDR1 and CDR2 from the germline V gene are SEHNR and FQNEAQ (reference sequence). The CDR3 loop spans 16 amino acids. Here the CDR3 DNA reads TGTGCCAGCAGCTTAGGCCCCGAAGGTGGTGGGGATGGCTACACCTTC. Translation: CASSLGPEGGGDGYTF.

This clonotype was recorded many times. Here the CDR3 DNA reads TGTGCCAGCACAGGGGGCCCCAGGTGGCCCCAGCATTTT. Its protein is CASTGGPRWPQHF. J is TRBJ1-5 and V is TRBV2; 8 positions match TRBD1. V lost 7 bases, J lost 9 bases, and 8 bases stayed unmatched. Germline-derived CDR1 and CDR2 are SNHLY and FYNNEI. The CDR3 is 13 residues long.

This clonotype has just a few counts. This chain joins TRBV28 and TRBJ2-7; D possibly matches TRBD1 or TRBD2 (5 bases each). Trimming stripped 11 bases from V and 5 bases from J, with 22 bases between. CDR1 MDHEN and CDR2 SYDVKM come from the germline V gene. CDR3 length: 14 amino acids. For the CDR3, the DNA is TGTGCCTCAAAGGGACGGGGAGCTAGGGACGAGCAGTACTTC. This encodes CASKGRGARDEQYF.

V and J are TRBV19 and TRBJ2-1; tentatively, D is TRBD1 or TRBD2 (5 bases each). Trimming took off 3 bases at V and 1 base at J, with 10 bases between the two ends. This CDR3 has 15 amino acids. From germline, CDR1 is LNHDA and CDR2 SQIVND (reference sequence). The CDR3 reads CASSIKGSSYNEQFF. The CDR3 region has the DNA TGTGCCAGTAGTATTAAGGGGAGTTCCTACAATGAGCAGTTCTTC.

The chain couples TRBV7-9 to TRBJ1-2, with a tentative D call TRBD1 (5 bases). V was shortened by 6 bases and J by 8 bases, with 19 bases between the two germline ends. Germline-derived CDR1 and CDR2 are SEHNR and FQNEAQ (reference sequence). This CDR3 comprises 14 residues. CDR3 DNA: TGTGCCAGCAGTCCGGGGGAGCACACGGGCGGCTACACCTTC. Translated, it gives CASSPGEHTGGYTF. Full variable domain (outside the CDR3, taken from reference TRBV7-9 and TRBJ1-2): DTGVSQNPRHKITKRGQNVTFRCDPISEHNRLYWYRQTLGQGPEFLTYFQNEAQLEKSRLLSDRFSAERPKGSFSTLEIQRTEQGDSAMYLCASSPGEHTGGYTFGSGTRLTVV.

This clonotype was observed a few times. The chain combines TRBV16 with TRBJ1-3; D might be TRBD1 (6 bases). Trimming stripped 4 bases from V and 0 bases from J, with 10 bases between. This CDR3 has 15 residues. The V gene's germline CDR1 is KGHSY and CDR2 FQNENV. The CDR3 DNA is TGTGCCAGCAGCCTCGGACAGTTCTCTGGAAACACCATATATTTT. Encoded protein: CASSLGQFSGNTIYF.